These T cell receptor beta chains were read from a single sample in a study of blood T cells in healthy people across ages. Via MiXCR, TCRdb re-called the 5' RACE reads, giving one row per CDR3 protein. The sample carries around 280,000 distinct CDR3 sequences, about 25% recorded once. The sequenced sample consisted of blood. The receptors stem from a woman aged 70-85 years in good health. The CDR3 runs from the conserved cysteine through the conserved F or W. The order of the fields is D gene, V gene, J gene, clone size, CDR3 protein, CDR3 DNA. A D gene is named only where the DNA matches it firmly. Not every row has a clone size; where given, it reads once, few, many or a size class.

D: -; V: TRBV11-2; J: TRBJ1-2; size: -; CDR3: CASSLDRRYGYTF; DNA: TGTGCCAGCAGCTTAGACAGGCGCTATGGCTACACCTTC
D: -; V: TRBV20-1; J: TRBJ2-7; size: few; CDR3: CSARPDGLIGDEQYF; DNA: TGCAGTGCTAGACCCGATGGACTAATTGGGGACGAGCAGTACTTC
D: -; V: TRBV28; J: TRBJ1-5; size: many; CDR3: CASSSGSQPQHF; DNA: TGTGCCAGCAGTTCGGGGAGTCAGCCCCAGCATTTT
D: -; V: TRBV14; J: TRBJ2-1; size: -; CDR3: CASSQGMSSYNEQFF; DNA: TGTGCCAGCAGCCAGGGGATGAGCTCCTACAATGAGCAGTTCTTC
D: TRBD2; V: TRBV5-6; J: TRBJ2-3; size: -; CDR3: CASSFSGIGVTDTQYF; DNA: TGTGCCAGCAGCTTTAGCGGGATCGGCGTCACAGATACGCAGTATTTT
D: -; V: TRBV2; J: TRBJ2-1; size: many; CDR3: CASRTDRDNEQFF; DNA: TGTGCCAGCAGGACGGACAGAGACAATGAGCAGTTCTTC
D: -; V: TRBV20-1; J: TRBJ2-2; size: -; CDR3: CSAEAPRASRNTGELFF; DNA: TGCAGTGCCGAAGCTCCGAGAGCCAGTAGGAACACCGGGGAGCTGTTTTTT
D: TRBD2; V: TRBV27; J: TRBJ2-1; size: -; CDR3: CASSTTGTSGNREQFF; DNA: TGTGCCAGCAGTACAACCGGGACTAGCGGGAATCGTGAGCAGTTCTTC
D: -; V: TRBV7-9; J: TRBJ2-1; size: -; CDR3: CASSSWGDNEQFF; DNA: TGTGCCAGCAGCTCCTGGGGAGACAATGAGCAGTTCTTC
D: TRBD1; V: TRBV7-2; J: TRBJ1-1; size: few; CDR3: CASIETGGYTEAFF; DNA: TGTGCCAGCATCGAAACAGGGGGATACACTGAAGCTTTCTTT
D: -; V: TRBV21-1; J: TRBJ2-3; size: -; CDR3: CASSKGLSGPSTDTQYF; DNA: TGTGCCAGCAGCAAAGGCTTGTCGGGGCCTAGCACAGATACGCAGTATTTT
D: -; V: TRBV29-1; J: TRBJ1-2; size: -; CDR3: CSVETASDGYTF; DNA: TGCAGCGTTGAGACGGCCTCGGATGGCTACACCTTC
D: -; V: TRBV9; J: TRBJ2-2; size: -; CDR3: CASSVVDSANTGELFF; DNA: TGTGCCAGCAGCGTAGTTGACAGCGCGAACACCGGGGAGCTGTTTTTT
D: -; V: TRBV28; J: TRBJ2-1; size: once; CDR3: CASSFRAGHNEQFF; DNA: TGTGCCAGCAGTTTTCGGGCAGGGCACAATGAGCAGTTCTTC
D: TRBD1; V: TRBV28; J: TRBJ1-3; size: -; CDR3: CASTDRGGGNTIYF; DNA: TGTGCCAGCACCGACAGGGGAGGGGGAAACACCATATATTTT
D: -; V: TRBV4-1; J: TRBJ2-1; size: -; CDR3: CASSYRDLTDEQFF; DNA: TGCGCCAGCAGTTACCGGGACTTAACCGACGAGCAGTTCTTC
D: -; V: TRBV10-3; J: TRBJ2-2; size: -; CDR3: CAIMKTSPTGELFF; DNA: TGTGCCATCATGAAGACTAGTCCAACCGGGGAGCTGTTTTTT
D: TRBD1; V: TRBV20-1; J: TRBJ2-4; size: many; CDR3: CSARYGQGIKNIQYF; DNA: TGCAGTGCTAGATACGGACAGGGGATAAAAAACATTCAGTACTTC
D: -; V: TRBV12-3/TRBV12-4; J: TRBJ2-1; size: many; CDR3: CASRASSYNEQFF; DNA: TGTGCCAGCCGCGCATCCTCCTACAATGAGCAGTTCTTC
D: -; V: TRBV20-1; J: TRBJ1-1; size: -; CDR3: CSARGRGGLGTEAFF; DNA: TGCAGTGCTAGAGGGAGGGGGGGGCTGGGCACTGAAGCTTTCTTT
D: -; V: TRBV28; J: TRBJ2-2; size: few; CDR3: CASSQGGSTGELFF; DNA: TGTGCCAGCAGTCAAGGGGGTTCCACCGGGGAGCTGTTTTTT
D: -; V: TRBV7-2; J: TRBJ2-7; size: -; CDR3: CASSPPPGWSSYEQYF; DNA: TGTGCCAGCAGCCCCCCGCCCGGATGGAGCTCCTACGAGCAGTACTTC
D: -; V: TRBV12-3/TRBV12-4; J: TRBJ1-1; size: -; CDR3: CASSLGSGTEAFF; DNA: TGTGCCAGCAGTTTAGGGTCGGGGACTGAAGCTTTCTTT
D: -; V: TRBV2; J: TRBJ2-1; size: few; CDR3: CASRLANYNEQFF; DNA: TGTGCCAGCCGTCTAGCGAATTACAATGAGCAGTTCTTC
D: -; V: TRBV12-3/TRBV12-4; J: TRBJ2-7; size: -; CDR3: CASSLVLQSSYEQYF; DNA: TGTGCCAGCAGTTTAGTACTCCAGAGCTCCTACGAGCAGTACTTC
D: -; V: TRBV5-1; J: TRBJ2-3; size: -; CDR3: CASSLSLTDTQYF; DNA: TGCGCCAGCAGCTTGAGTCTCACAGATACGCAGTATTTT
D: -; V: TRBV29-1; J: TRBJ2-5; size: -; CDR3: CSVEGSPGGQYF; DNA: TGCAGCGTTGAAGGTTCCCCTGGGGGGCAGTACTTC
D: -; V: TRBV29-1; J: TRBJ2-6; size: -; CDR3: CSAWGAGANVLTF; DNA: TGCAGCGCCTGGGGAGCTGGGGCCAACGTCCTGACTTTC
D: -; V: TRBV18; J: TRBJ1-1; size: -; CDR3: CASSPQLGEAFF; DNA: TGTGCCAGCTCACCCCAGCTCGGGGAAGCTTTCTTT
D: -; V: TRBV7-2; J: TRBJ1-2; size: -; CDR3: CASSFATGGGKGYTF; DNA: TGTGCCAGCAGCTTCGCGACAGGAGGCGGGAAGGGCTACACCTTC
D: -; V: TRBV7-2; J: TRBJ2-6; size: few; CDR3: CASTLQTGANVLTF; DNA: TGTGCCAGCACCCTACAGACGGGGGCCAACGTCCTGACTTTC
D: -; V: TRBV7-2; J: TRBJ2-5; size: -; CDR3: CASSQTRVNQETQYF; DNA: TGTGCCAGCAGCCAGACCCGGGTAAACCAAGAGACCCAGTACTTC
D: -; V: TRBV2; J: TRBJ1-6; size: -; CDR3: CASTSRGITRGTSPLHF; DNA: TGTGCCAGCACCTCGCGGGGGATAACACGGGGAACTTCACCCCTCCACTTT
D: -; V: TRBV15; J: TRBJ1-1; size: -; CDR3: CATSRETGTEAFF; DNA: TGTGCCACCAGCAGAGAGACGGGCACTGAAGCTTTCTTT
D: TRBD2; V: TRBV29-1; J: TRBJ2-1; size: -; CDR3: CSVDAAGERNEQFF; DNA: TGCAGCGTTGATGCAGCGGGAGAGAGGAATGAGCAGTTCTTC
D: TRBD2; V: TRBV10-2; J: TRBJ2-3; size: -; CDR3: CASVSGGVGDTQYF; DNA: TGCGCCAGCGTCAGCGGGGGGGTAGGAGATACGCAGTATTTT
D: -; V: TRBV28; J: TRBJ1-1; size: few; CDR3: CASSANQREAFF; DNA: TGTGCCAGCAGTGCTAACCAAAGGGAGGCTTTCTTT
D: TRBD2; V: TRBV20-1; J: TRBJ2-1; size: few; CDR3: CSARDSGSGRNEQFF; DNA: TGCAGTGCTAGAGATAGCGGGAGCGGTAGAAATGAGCAGTTCTTC
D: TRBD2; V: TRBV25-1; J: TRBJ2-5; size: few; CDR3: CASRGGLARYF; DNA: TGTGCCAGCAGGGGTGGACTAGCGCGGTACTTC
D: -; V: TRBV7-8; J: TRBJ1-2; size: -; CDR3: CASSSRINYGYTF; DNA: TGTGCCAGCAGCTCCAGGATTAACTATGGCTACACCTTC
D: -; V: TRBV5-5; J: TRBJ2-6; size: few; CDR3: CASSLVLSGANVLTF; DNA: TGTGCCAGCAGCTTGGTACTCTCTGGGGCCAACGTCCTGACTTTC
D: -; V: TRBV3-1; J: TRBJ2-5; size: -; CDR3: CASRLDPHRTQYF; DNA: TGTGCCAGCAGACTTGACCCCCACCGGACCCAGTACTTC
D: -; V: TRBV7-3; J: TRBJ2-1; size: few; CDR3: CASSPDLYNEQFF; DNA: TGTGCCAGCAGCCCGGACCTTTACAATGAGCAGTTCTTC
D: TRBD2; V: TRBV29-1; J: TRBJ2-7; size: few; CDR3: CSVDGGSLYEQYF; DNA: TGCAGCGTTGATGGCGGGAGTCTCTACGAGCAGTACTTC
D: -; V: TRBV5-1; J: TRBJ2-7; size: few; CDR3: CASSLAGDGTGEQYF; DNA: TGCGCCAGCAGCTTGGCGGGGGACGGGACTGGCGAGCAGTACTTC
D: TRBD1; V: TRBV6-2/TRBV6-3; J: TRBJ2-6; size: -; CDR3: CASDRQTGIRADVLTF; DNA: TGTGCCAGCGACCGCCAGACAGGGATCAGGGCCGACGTCCTGACTTTC
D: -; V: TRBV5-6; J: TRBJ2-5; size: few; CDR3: CASGFRGQETQYF; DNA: TGTGCCAGCGGCTTTAGGGGGCAAGAGACCCAGTACTTC
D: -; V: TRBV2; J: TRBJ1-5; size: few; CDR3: CASSPTNSNQPQHF; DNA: TGTGCCAGCAGTCCGACAAATAGCAATCAGCCCCAGCATTTT
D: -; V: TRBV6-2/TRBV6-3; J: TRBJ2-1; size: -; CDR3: CASSGYSHNEQFF; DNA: TGTGCCAGCAGCGGATACTCCCACAATGAGCAGTTCTTC
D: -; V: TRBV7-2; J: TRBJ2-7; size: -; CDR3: CASSPRGLQGSYEQYF; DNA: TGTGCCAGCAGCCCCAGGGGACTGCAGGGGTCCTACGAGCAGTACTTC
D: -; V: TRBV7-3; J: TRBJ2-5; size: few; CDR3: CASSLAREETQYF; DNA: TGTGCCAGCAGCTTAGCCAGGGAAGAGACCCAGTACTTC
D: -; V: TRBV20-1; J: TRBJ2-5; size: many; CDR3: CSASEETETQYF; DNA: TGCAGTGCTAGCGAGGAGACGGAGACCCAGTACTTC
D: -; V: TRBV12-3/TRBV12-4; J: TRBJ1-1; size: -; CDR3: CASSLAGTRNTEAFF; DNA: TGTGCCAGCAGTTTAGCAGGGACAAGGAACACTGAAGCTTTCTTT
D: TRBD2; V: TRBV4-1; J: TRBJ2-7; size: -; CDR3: CASSQDLGTSGRDEQYF; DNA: TGCGCCAGCAGCCAAGATCTTGGGACTAGCGGAAGAGACGAGCAGTACTTC
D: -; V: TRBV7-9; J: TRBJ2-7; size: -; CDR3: CASSLGDGVAYEQYF; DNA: TGTGCCAGCAGCTTAGGGGACGGCGTAGCCTACGAGCAGTACTTC
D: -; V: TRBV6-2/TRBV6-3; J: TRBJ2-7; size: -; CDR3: CVSSYRRSYEQYF; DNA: TGTGTCAGCAGTTACAGGAGATCCTACGAGCAGTACTTC
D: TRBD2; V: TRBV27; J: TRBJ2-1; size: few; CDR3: CASSLDWREEHEQFF; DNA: TGTGCCAGCAGTCTCGACTGGCGGGAGGAGCATGAGCAGTTCTTC
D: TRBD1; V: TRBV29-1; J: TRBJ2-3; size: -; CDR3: CSVPTGLFEDTQYF; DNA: TGCAGCGTTCCGACAGGGCTGTTCGAAGATACGCAGTATTTT
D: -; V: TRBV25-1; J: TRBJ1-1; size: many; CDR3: CARVASHTEAFF; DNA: TGTGCCAGGGTTGCGTCACACACTGAAGCTTTCTTT
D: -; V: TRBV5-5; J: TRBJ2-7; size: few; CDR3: CASSLGPAGSSYEQYF; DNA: TGTGCCAGCAGCTTGGGGCCGGCAGGGAGCTCCTACGAGCAGTACTTC